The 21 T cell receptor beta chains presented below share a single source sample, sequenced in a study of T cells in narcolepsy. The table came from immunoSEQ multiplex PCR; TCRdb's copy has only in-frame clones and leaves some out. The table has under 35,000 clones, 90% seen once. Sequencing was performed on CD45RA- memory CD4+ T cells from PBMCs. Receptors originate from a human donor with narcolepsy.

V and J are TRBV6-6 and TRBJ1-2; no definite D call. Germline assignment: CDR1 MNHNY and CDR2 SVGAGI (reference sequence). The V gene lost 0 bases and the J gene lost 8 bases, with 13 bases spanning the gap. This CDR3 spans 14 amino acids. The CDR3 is CASSYSGRWVGYTF. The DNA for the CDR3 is TGTGCCAGCAGTTACTCGGGCAGATGGGTGGGCTACACCTTC.

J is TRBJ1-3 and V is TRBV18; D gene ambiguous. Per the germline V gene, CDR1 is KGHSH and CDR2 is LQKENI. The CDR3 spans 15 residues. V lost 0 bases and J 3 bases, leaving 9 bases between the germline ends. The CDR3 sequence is CASSPPMGSGNTIYF. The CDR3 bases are TGTGCCAGCTCACCACCGATGGGGAGTGGAAACACCATATATTTT.

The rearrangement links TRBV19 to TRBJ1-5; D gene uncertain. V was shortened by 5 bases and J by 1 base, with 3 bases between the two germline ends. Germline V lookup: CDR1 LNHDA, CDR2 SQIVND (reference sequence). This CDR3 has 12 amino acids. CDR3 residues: CASSFSNQPQHF. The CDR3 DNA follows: TGTGCCAGTAGTTTCAGCAATCAGCCCCAGCATTTT.

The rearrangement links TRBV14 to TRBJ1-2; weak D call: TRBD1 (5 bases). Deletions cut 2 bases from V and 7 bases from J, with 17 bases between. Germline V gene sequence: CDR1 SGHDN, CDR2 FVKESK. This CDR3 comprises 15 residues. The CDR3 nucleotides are TGTGCCAGCAGCCAATTCACGGCCGCGGGGGGTGGCTACACCTTC. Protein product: CASSQFTAAGGGYTF.

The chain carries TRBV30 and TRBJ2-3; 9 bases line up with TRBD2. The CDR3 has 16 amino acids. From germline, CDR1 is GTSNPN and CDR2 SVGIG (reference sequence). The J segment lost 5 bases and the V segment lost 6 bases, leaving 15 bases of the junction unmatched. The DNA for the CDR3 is TGTGCCTGTTGCCCCTGGGGGCGGGGGGGCAGAGATACGCAGTATTTT. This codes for CACCPWGRGGRDTQYF.

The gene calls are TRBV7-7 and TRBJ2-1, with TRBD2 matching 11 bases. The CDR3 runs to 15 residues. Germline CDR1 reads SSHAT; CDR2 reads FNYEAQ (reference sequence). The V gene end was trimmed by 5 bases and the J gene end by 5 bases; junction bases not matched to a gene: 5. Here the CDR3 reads CASSPGTSGHNEQFF. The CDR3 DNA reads TGTGCCAGCAGCCCCGGGACTAGCGGTCACAATGAGCAGTTCTTC.

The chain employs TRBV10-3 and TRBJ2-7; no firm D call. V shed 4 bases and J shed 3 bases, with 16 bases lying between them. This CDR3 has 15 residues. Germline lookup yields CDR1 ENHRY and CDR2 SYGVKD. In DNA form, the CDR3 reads TGTGCCATCAGTGCGGGTCAACACCGGATCTACGAGCAGTACTTC. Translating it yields CAISAGQHRIYEQYF.

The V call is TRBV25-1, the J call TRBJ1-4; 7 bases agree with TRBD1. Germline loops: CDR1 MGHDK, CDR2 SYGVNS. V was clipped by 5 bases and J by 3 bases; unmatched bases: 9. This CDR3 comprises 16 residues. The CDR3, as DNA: TGTGCCAGCAGTAAAACGAGACAGGGCTCTAATGAAAAACTGTTTTTT. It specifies CASSKTRQGSNEKLFF.

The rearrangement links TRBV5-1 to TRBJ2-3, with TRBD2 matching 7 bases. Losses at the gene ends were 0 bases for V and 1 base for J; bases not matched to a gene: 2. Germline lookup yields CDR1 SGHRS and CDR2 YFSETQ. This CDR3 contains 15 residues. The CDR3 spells CASSLASGRTDTQYF. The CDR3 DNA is TGCGCCAGCAGCTTGGCTAGCGGACGCACAGATACGCAGTATTTT.

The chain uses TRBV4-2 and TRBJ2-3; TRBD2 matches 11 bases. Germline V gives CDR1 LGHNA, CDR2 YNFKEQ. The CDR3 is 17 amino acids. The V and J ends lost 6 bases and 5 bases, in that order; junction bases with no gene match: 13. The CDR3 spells CASRSTLAGGRGDTQYF. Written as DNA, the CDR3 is TGTGCCAGCAGATCTACTCTAGCGGGGGGACGGGGAGATACGCAGTATTTT.

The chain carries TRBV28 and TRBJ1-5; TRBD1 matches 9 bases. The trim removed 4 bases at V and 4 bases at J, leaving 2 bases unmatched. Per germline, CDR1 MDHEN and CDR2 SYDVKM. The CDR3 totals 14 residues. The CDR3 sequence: CASSSGQGNQPQHF. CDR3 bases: TGTGCCAGCAGTTCCGGACAGGGGAATCAGCCCCAGCATTTT. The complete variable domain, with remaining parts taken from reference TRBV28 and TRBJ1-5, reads DVKVTQSSRYLVKRTGEKVFLECVQDMDHENMFWYRQDPGLGLRLIYFSYDVKMKEKGDIPEGYSVSREKKERFSLILESASTNQTSMYLCASSSGQGNQPQHFGDGTRLSIL.

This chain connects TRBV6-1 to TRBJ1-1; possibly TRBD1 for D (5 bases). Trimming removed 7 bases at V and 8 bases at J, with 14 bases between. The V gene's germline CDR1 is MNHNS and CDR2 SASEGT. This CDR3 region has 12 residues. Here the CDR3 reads CASNPGRLEAFF. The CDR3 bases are TGTGCCAGCAATCCAGGGCGGCTCGAAGCTTTCTTT.

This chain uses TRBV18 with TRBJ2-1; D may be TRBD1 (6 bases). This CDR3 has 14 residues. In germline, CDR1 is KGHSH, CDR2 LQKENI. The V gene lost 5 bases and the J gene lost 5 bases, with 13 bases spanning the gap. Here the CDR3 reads CASSSGTMNNEQFF. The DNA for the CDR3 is TGTGCCAGCTCAAGTGGGACAATGAACAATGAGCAGTTCTTC.

Here the CDR3 reads CASSMREGGTEAFF. In DNA, the CDR3 is TGTGCCAGCAGTATGCGAGAGGGTGGCACTGAAGCTTTCTTT. V gene TRBV6-5 combines with J gene TRBJ1-1; D remains ambiguous. Germline V gives CDR1 MNHEY, CDR2 SVGAGI. V lost 5 bases and J lost 4, with 14 bases in between. The CDR3 sequence is 14 residues long.

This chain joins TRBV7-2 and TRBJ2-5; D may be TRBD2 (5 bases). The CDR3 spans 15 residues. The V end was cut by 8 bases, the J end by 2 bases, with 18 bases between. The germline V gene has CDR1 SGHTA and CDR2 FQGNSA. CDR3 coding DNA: TGTGCCAGCCGCTCCTCCGGGGAGATTCAAGAGACCCAGTACTTC. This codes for CASRSSGEIQETQYF.

CDR3 sequence (DNA): TGTGCCAGCAGCGTTAGGGGCAATCAGCCCCAGCATTTT. Translated: CASSVRGNQPQHF. The chain is built from TRBV7-2 and TRBJ1-5; D is unresolved. Germline lookup yields CDR1 SGHTA and CDR2 FQGNSA. V lost 5 bases and J lost 2, with 7 bases in between. The CDR3 consists of 13 residues.

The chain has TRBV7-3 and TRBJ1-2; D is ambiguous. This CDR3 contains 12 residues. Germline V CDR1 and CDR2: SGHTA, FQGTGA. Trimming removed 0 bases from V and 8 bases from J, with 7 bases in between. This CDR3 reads CASSLTGLGYTF. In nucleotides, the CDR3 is TGTGCCAGCAGCTTAACCGGTTTGGGCTACACCTTC.

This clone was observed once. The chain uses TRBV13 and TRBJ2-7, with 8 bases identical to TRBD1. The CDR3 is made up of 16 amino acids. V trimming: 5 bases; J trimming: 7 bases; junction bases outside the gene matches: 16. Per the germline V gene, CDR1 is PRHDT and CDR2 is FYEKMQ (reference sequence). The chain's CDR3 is CASSLRDRNLPREQYF. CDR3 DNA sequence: TGTGCCAGCAGCCTCCGGGACAGGAACCTCCCCAGGGAGCAGTACTTC.

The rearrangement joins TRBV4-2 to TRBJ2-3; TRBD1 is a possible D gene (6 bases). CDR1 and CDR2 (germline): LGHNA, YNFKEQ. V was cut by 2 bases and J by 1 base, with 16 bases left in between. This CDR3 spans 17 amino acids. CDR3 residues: CASSQPRTRGRTDTQYF. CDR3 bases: TGTGCCAGCAGCCAACCCCGGACCAGGGGCCGCACAGATACGCAGTATTTT.

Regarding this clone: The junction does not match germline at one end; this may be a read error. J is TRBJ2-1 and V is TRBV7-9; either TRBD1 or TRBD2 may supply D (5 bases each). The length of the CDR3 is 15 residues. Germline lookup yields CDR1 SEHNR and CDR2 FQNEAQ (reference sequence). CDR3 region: CASSPGASLGNQQFF. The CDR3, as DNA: TGTGCCAGCAGCCCCGGGGCTAGCTTGGGCAATCAGCAGTTCTTC.

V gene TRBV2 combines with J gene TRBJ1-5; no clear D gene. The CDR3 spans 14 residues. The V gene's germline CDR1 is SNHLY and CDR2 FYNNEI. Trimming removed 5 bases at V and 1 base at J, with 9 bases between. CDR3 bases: TGTGCCAGCAGTCCTAGGGAAAGCAATCAGCCCCAGCATTTT. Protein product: CASSPRESNQPQHF.